This note documents a single T cell receptor beta chain sequence. The antigen it recognizes is unknown. The sample holds no much larger clone one base away, and base qualities are not on file. To prepare the library, RT-PCR was applied. The sequencer listed for this sample is Illumina HiSeq 2500. The public reads were reprocessed in TCRdb via fastp at Q25 and MiXCR, keeping in-frame beta chains. Entries that share a CDR3 protein sequence are merged under the most common genes and DNA. The sample has 800,000 to 1,000,000 distinct CDR3 sequences on record, over 20% of them singletons. Jointly, the top ten make up more than 8.5% of the sample. This entry is derived from a study of response to subunit inactivated influenza vaccine (dated by TCRdb to the late 2010s). With regard to the full study: To follow how T cells responded to a trivalent subunit inactivated influenza vaccine, the researchers relied on deep quantitative profiling of the T cell receptor repertoire.

The full study reports these points: According to the authors, only a limited number of new T cells may be recruited by each seasonal influenza vaccination.

The TCR originated in a man in his fifties or sixties who received an inactivated influenza vaccine. Donor details come from another sample of the same person, matched by shared clones. The sample consisted of PBMCs from blood, taken about 5 days after vaccination.

The CDR3 reads CASSQGRAVSYEQYF. In nucleotides, the sequence is TGCGCCAGCAGCCAAGGGCGGGCAGTTTCCTACGAGCAGTACTTC. The chain is encoded by TRBV4-1 joined to TRBJ2-7; perhaps TRBD2 is the D gene, with 5 bases matching. CDR1 MGHRA and CDR2 YSYEKL were looked up in the germline V gene. The CDR3 has 15 amino acids, counting the end cysteine and phenylalanine. The CDR3 DNA has 45 bases and is translated from base 1. V drops 1 base and J drops 1 base, leaving 11 bases in between.